Below, 26 T cell receptor beta chains from the same sample are listed, as sequenced in a study of cytomegalovirus exposure and HLA in healthy donors. Researchers ran the PCR with 60 Vbeta and 13 Jbeta primers. Sequencing was performed with immunoSEQ multiplex PCR; in TCRdb, only in-frame clones are kept and a portion is missing. This sample has 110,000 or so clones, with approximately 77% found just once. The sample was PBMCs. The receptor set was obtained from a man over 45 in good health and CMV-seropositive.

This clone was picked up one time. The chain employs TRBV10-3 and TRBJ2-1, with 10 bases matching TRBD2. The CDR3 length is 14 residues. Germline assignment: CDR1 ENHRY and CDR2 SYGVKD. Losses at the gene ends were 6 bases for V and 8 bases for J; bases not matched to a gene: 7. CDR3 DNA: TGTGCCATCAGAAGCGGGGGGGCAGGCTATGAGCAGTTCTTC. Amino acid sequence: CAIRSGGAGYEQFF.

This clone has a handful of counts. This chain links TRBV5-1 with TRBJ2-2, with 9 bases that match TRBD1. The J call may be wrong; the DNA end is better matched by TRBJ1-3. The CDR3 consists of 14 residues. Germline V gene data show CDR1 as SGHRS and CDR2 as YFSETQ. CDR3: CASSSGTGRNTIYF. The CDR3, as DNA: TGCGCCAGCAGCTCCGGGACAGGGAGGAACACCATATATTTT.

A few counts support this clone. The J gene is TRBJ2-2, the V gene TRBV6-5, with 9 positions matching TRBD1. The germline CDR1 and CDR2 sequences are MNHEY and SVGAGI. Trimming removed 4 bases from V and 4 bases from J; junction bases left unmatched: 4. This CDR3 spans 15 amino acids. CDR3 region: CASSSGDRATGELFF. The DNA of the CDR3 is TGTGCCAGCAGTTCCGGGGACAGGGCCACCGGGGAGCTGTTTTTT.

The chain is built from TRBV19 and TRBJ1-5, with 10 bases that match TRBD1. V was clipped by 9 bases and J by 5 bases; unmatched bases: 7. Germline assignment: CDR1 LNHDA and CDR2 SQIVND (reference sequence). This CDR3 contains 14 residues. The CDR3 sequence is CASRPTGGDQPQHF. The CDR3 DNA is TGTGCCAGCCGGCCGACAGGGGGCGATCAGCCCCAGCATTTT. Complete variable domain (other parts from reference TRBV19 and TRBJ1-5): DGGITQSPKYLFRKEGQNVTLSCEQNLNHDAMYWYRQDPGQGLRLIYYSQIVNDFQKGDIAEGYSVSREKKESFPLTVTSAQKNPTAFYLCASRPTGGDQPQHFGDGTRLSIL.

J is TRBJ1-1 and V is TRBV10-1; 9 bases are a match to TRBD1. The CDR3 has 13 residues. V gave up 6 bases and J gave up 4 bases; unmatched junction bases: 3. Germline loops: CDR1 WNHNN, CDR2 SYGVQD (reference sequence). CDR3 nucleotides: TGCGCCAGCAGGGGGGGACAGGGCACTGAAGCTTTCTTT. Translation gives CASRGGQGTEAFF.

The chain couples TRBV29-1 to TRBJ2-7; the D gene is possibly TRBD1 (6 bases). Germline V CDR1 and CDR2: SQVTM, ANQGSEA. Trimming took off 6 bases at V and 13 bases at J, with 19 bases between the two ends. The CDR3 covers 11 residues. CDR3 nucleotide sequence: TGCAGCGTCTCGACAGGTTTTCTGGAATACTTC. Translation gives CSVSTGFLEYF.

This chain connects TRBV5-1 to TRBJ2-2; 8 bases fit TRBD2. With 0 bases clipped from V and 4 bases from J, the junction kept 8 bases outside the gene matches. The germline CDR1 and CDR2 sequences are SGHRS and YFSETQ. The CDR3 is made up of 17 amino acids. CDR3 sequence reads: CASSLVFAGGLTGELFF. CDR3 bases: TGCGCCAGCAGCTTGGTCTTTGCGGGGGGCCTCACCGGGGAGCTGTTTTTT.

The V and J genes are TRBV30 and TRBJ1-5; 9 bases map to TRBD1. The CDR3 is made up of 16 amino acids. V lost 5 bases and J lost 0; bases outside the gene matches: 8. Germline CDR1 is GTSNPN and CDR2 is SVGIG (reference sequence). CDR3 loop: CAWGTGGPYSNQPQHF. CDR3 in DNA: TGTGCCTGGGGAACAGGGGGCCCATATAGCAATCAGCCCCAGCATTTT.

This chain joins TRBV7-2 and TRBJ1-1, with a weak D call TRBD1 (5 bases). The length of the CDR3 is 15 residues. The V and J ends lost 1 base and 4 bases respectively, with 13 bases between them. CDR1 is SGHTA, CDR2 FQGNSA, per germline. Here the CDR3 reads CASSLVLGGGTEAFF. The CDR3 bases are TGTGCCAGCAGCTTAGTCCTTGGGGGAGGCACTGAAGCTTTCTTT.

The chain is built from TRBV6-5 and TRBJ2-2; D gene ambiguous. The germline CDR1 and CDR2 sequences are MNHEY and SVGAGI. The CDR3 is 14 residues long. Trimming removed 2 bases from V and 7 bases from J, with 11 bases in between. The CDR3 DNA sequence: TGTGCCAGCAGTTACGCGTTACAGTTCGGGGAGCTGTTTTTT. It is translated as CASSYALQFGELFF.

The J gene is TRBJ2-3, the V gene TRBV5-1; tentatively, D is TRBD1 (6 bases). The CDR3 spans 14 residues. The V end lost 5 bases, the J end lost 1 base, and 11 bases lay between the germline ends. Germline CDR1 reads SGHRS; CDR2 reads YFSETQ. CDR3 coding DNA: TGCGCCAGCAGGCCCCGACAGGGCACAGATACGCAGTATTTT. Translating gives CASRPRQGTDTQYF.

J is TRBJ1-1 and V is TRBV5-1, with unresolved D. CDR3 size: 14 residues. Germline V CDR1 and CDR2: SGHRS, YFSETQ. V dropped 0 bases and J dropped 1 base, with 7 bases sitting between them. The CDR3 nucleotides are TGCGCCAGCAGCTTGGAGGCGGGGAACACTGAAGCTTTCTTT. It encodes CASSLEAGNTEAFF.

This clone has just one count. This sequence joins TRBV9 and TRBJ1-4, with 9 bases matching TRBD1. V lost 4 bases to trimming and J lost 8 bases; unmatched junction nucleotides: 9. Germline CDR1 reads SGDLS; CDR2 reads YYNGEE. CDR3 size: 15 residues. CDR3 DNA sequence: TGTGCCAGCAGCCCTCAGGGACAGGGAGGGGAAAAACTGTTTTTT. Its protein product is CASSPQGQGGEKLFF.

The chain is built from TRBV29-1 and TRBJ1-3; D is undetermined. The ends were cut back, 5 bases at V and 0 bases at J, with 8 bases in the middle. Germline V gene sequence: CDR1 SQVTM, CDR2 ANQGSEA. This CDR3 contains 13 residues. CDR3 sequence (DNA): TGCAGCGTTTCGGGGTTCTCTGGAAACACCATATATTTT. It translates to CSVSGFSGNTIYF.

This clone was picked up a small number of times. This chain links TRBV4-3 with TRBJ2-3; tentative D call: TRBD1 (6 bases). This CDR3 is built from 15 residues. Trimming took off 1 base at V and 0 bases at J, with 8 bases between the two ends. CDR1 and CDR2 from the germline V gene are LGHNA and YSLEER. CDR3 protein: CASSQGQGSTDTQYF. In DNA, the CDR3 is TGCGCCAGCAGCCAAGGGCAGGGGAGCACAGATACGCAGTATTTT.

The V call is TRBV7-2, the J call TRBJ1-2; the match to TRBD1 covers 7 bases. Germline-derived CDR1 and CDR2 are SGHTA and FQGNSA. The V and J ends lost 3 bases and 4 bases, in that order; junction bases with no gene match: 11. The CDR3 spans 16 residues. CDR3: CASSLTNQGGVYGYTF. CDR3 nucleotide sequence: TGTGCCAGCAGCTTGACAAATCAGGGGGGAGTCTATGGCTACACCTTC. Variable domain in full (rest from reference TRBV7-2 and TRBJ1-2): GAGVSQSPSNKVTEKGKDVELRCDPISGHTALYWYRQSLGQGLEFLIYFQGNSAPDKSGLPSDRFSAERTGGSVSTLTIQRTQQEDSAVYLCASSLTNQGGVYGYTFGSGTRLTVV.

The chain recombines TRBV27 with TRBJ2-3, with a tentative D call TRBD1 (6 bases). Germline loops: CDR1 MNHEY, CDR2 SMNVEV (reference sequence). V dropped 6 bases and J dropped 1 base, with 14 bases sitting between them. The CDR3 is 15 residues long. As DNA, the CDR3 is TGTGCCAGCAGCCCGGGACAACCCGGCACAGATACGCAGTATTTT. This encodes CASSPGQPGTDTQYF.

V is TRBV27 and J is TRBJ1-6, with 8 positions matching TRBD1. The trim removed 7 bases at V and 7 bases at J, leaving 9 bases unmatched. The CDR3 totals 15 residues. Germline CDR1 MNHEY, CDR2 SMNVEV (reference sequence). In DNA, the CDR3 is TGTGCCAGCAACGGCCGGGACAGGAAAAATTCACCCCTCCACTTT. This translates into CASNGRDRKNSPLHF.

This clone was counted a single time. The gene calls are TRBV28 and TRBJ2-1; TRBD2 is a possible D gene (6 bases). CDR3 length: 15 amino acids. Trimming took 5 bases from V and 4 from J, leaving 15 bases between them. From germline, CDR1 is MDHEN and CDR2 SYDVKM. In DNA, the CDR3 is TGTGCCAGCAGTGAGGGGCGGGGCGCTTACAATGAGCAGTTCTTC. Amino acid sequence: CASSEGRGAYNEQFF. The full variable domain, rest sourced from reference TRBV28 and TRBJ2-1, is DVKVTQSSRYLVKRTGEKVFLECVQDMDHENMFWYRQDPGLGLRLIYFSYDVKMKEKGDIPEGYSVSREKKERFSLILESASTNQTSMYLCASSEGRGAYNEQFFGPGTRLTVL.

The chain uses TRBV5-6 and TRBJ2-1; no firm D call. From germline, CDR1 is SGHDT and CDR2 YYEEEE. The CDR3 covers 12 residues. V lost 2 bases and J 8 bases, leaving 8 bases between the germline ends. CDR3 bases: TGTGCCAGCAGCTTAATGACTGATGAGCAGTTCTTC. Amino acids: CASSLMTDEQFF.

V is TRBV28 and J is TRBJ2-3; TRBD2 agrees at 9 bases. From germline, CDR1 is MDHEN and CDR2 SYDVKM. This CDR3 has 17 amino acids. V trimming: 4 bases; J trimming: 3 bases; junction bases outside the gene matches: 11. The CDR3 region is CASSSVAGGPRTDTQYF. For the CDR3, the DNA is TGTGCCAGCAGTTCAGTCGCGGGGGGGCCGAGGACAGATACGCAGTATTTT.

This clone was seen just once. This rearrangement joins TRBV7-2 to TRBJ1-3; D is possibly TRBD1 (5 bases). V lost 5 bases to trimming and J lost 0 bases, with 14 bases between them. In germline, CDR1 is SGHTA, CDR2 FQGNSA. This CDR3 comprises 16 residues. The CDR3 protein is CASSLVGGLSGNTIYF. Here the CDR3 DNA reads TGTGCCAGCAGCCTAGTGGGGGGTCTCTCTGGAAACACCATATATTTT.

The DNA for the CDR3 is TGTGCCAGCAGGTTAGCGGGTGCCCCCTACGAGCAGTACTTC. This sequence encodes CASRLAGAPYEQYF. This chain joins TRBV2 and TRBJ2-7; TRBD2 matches 7 bases. Trimming took 6 bases from V and 2 from J; bases not matched to a gene: 7. CDR1 is SNHLY, CDR2 FYNNEI, per germline. The CDR3 covers 14 residues.

The chain joins TRBV27 to TRBJ1-6; the D is unclear. The CDR3 is 14 residues long. V lost 6 bases and J 0 bases, leaving 6 bases between the germline ends. Germline loops: CDR1 MNHEY, CDR2 SMNVEV (reference sequence). CDR3 bases: TGTGCCAGCAGGCCCAGCTCCTATAATTCACCCCTCCACTTT. Protein sequence: CASRPSSYNSPLHF.

V usage is TRBV30 and J usage is TRBJ2-7; a weak D match, TRBD1 (6 bases). The ends were cut back, 1 base at V and 2 bases at J, with 6 bases in the middle. Germline V lookup: CDR1 GTSNPN, CDR2 SVGIG (reference sequence). The CDR3 extends over 12 amino acids. CDR3 loop: CAWSGQAYEQYF. The CDR3 coding sequence is TGTGCCTGGAGTGGACAGGCCTACGAGCAGTACTTC.

The J gene is TRBJ2-3, the V gene TRBV7-9, with a possible D match to TRBD2 (5 bases). V lost 5 bases, J lost 0 bases, and 15 bases lay in between. This CDR3 has 16 amino acids. Germline lookup yields CDR1 SEHNR and CDR2 FQNEAQ (reference sequence). The chain's CDR3 is CASSPWAGASTDTQYF. Here the CDR3 DNA reads TGTGCCAGCAGCCCATGGGCGGGCGCTAGCACAGATACGCAGTATTTT.